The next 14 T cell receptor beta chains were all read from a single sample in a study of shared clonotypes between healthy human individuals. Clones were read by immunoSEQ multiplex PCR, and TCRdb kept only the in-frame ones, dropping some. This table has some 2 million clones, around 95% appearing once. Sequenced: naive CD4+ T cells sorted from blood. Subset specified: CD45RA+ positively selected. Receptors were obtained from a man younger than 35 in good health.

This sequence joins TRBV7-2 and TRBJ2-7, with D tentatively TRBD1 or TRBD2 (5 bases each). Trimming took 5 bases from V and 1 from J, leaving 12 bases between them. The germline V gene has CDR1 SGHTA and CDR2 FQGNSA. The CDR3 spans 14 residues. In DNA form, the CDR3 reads TGTGCCAGCAGCCTCGGGGCAGAATCCTACGAGCAGTACTTC. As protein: CASSLGAESYEQYF.

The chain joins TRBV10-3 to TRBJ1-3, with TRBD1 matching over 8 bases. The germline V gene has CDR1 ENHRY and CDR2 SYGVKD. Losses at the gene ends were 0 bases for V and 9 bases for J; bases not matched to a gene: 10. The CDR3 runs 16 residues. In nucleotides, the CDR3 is TGTGCCATCAGTGAGTCACCCGGACAGGGAGGTGGCACCATATATTTT. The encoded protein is CAISESPGQGGGTIYF.

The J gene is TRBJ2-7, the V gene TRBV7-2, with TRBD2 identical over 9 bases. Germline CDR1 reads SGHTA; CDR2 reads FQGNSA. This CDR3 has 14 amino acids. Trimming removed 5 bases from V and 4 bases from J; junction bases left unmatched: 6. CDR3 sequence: CASSNSGSSYEQYF. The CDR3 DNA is TGTGCCAGCAGCAATAGCGGGAGTAGTTACGAGCAGTACTTC.

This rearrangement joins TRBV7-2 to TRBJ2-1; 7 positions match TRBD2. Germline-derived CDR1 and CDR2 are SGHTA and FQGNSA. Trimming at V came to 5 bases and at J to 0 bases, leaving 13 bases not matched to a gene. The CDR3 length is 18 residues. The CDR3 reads CASSPRPPLAASYNEQFF. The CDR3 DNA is TGTGCCAGCAGCCCACGACCACCTCTAGCGGCCTCCTACAATGAGCAGTTCTTC.

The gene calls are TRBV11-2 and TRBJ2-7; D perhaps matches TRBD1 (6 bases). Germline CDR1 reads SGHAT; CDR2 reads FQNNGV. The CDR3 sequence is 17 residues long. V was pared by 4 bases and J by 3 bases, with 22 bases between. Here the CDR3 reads CASSSTPQGRRDYEQYF. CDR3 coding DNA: TGTGCCAGCAGCTCCACCCCTCAGGGGCGCAGGGACTACGAGCAGTACTTC.

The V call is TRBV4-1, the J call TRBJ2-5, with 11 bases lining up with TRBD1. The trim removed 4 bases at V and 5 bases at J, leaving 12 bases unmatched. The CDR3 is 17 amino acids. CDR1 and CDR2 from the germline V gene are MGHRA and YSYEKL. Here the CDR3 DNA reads TGCGCCAGCAGCCGATCCAGGACAGGGGGCGTTGAGGAGACCCAGTACTTC. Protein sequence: CASSRSRTGGVEETQYF.

The CDR3 loop reads CATTGGYGYTF. In nucleotides, the CDR3 is TGTGCCACCACAGGGGGTTATGGCTACACCTTC. This sequence joins TRBV6-1 and TRBJ1-2; 8 positions agree with TRBD1. Germline lookup yields CDR1 MNHNS and CDR2 SASEGT. The CDR3 runs 11 residues. V lost 10 bases, J lost 5 bases, and 3 bases stayed unmatched.

The CDR3 protein is CASSQPDRGGTNEKLFF. The CDR3 nucleotides are TGCGCCAGCAGCCAACCTGACAGGGGTGGCACTAATGAAAAACTGTTTTTT. V usage is TRBV4-1 and J usage is TRBJ1-4, with 8 bases fitting TRBD1. The V and J ends lost 2 bases and 2 bases, in that order; junction bases with no gene match: 7. The germline CDR1 and CDR2 sequences are MGHRA and YSYEKL. The CDR3 runs to 17 residues.

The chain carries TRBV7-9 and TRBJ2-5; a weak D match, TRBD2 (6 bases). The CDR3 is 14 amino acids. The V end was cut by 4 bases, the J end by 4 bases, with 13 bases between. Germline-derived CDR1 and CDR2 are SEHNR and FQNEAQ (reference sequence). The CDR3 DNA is TGTGCCAGCAGCTATTCGGGAGTTGGAGAGACCCAGTACTTC. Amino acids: CASSYSGVGETQYF.

The CDR3 bases are TGTGCCAGCACTCCCCGGACAGGGAACACCGGGGAGCTGTTTTTT. Its protein product is CASTPRTGNTGELFF. The J gene is TRBJ2-2, the V gene TRBV7-9, with 7 bases that match TRBD1. The ends lost 7 bases at V and 1 base at J; junction bases unmatched: 6. CDR3 length: 15 amino acids. Per germline, CDR1 SEHNR and CDR2 FQNEAQ (reference sequence).

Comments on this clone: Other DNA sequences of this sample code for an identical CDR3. CDR3 protein: CASSYSGRAEAFF. The DNA for the CDR3 is TGTGCCAGCAGTTATAGTGGTAGGGCTGAAGCTTTCTTT. The V call is TRBV6-5, the J call TRBJ1-1, with D hard to call. The ends were cut back, 3 bases at V and 6 bases at J, with 11 bases in the middle. From germline, CDR1 is MNHEY and CDR2 SVGAGI. CDR3 length: 13 residues.

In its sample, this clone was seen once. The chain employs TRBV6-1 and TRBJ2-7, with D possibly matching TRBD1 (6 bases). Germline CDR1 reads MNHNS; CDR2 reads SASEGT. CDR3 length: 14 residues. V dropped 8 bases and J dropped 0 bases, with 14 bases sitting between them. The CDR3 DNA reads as TGTGCCAGCGGAATAACAGGGAGCTCCTACGAGCAGTACTTC. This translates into CASGITGSSYEQYF.

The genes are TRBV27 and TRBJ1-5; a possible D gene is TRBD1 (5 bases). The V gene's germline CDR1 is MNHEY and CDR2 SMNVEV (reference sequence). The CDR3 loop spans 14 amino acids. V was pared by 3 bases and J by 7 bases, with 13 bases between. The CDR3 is CASSFRQPDQPQHF. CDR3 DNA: TGTGCCAGCAGTTTCCGACAGCCTGACCAGCCCCAGCATTTT.

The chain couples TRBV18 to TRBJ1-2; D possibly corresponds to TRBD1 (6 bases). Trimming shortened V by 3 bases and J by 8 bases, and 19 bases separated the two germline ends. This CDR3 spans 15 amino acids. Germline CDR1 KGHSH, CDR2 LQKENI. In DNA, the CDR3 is TGTGCCAGCTCACCGACCTCGGGGGCCATCGGGGGCTACACCTTC. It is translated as CASSPTSGAIGGYTF. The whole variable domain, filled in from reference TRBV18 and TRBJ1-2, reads NAGVMQNPRHLVRRRGQEARLRCSPMKGHSHVYWYRQLPEEGLKFMVYLQKENIIDESGMPKERFSAEFPKEGPSILRIQQVVRGDSAAYFCASSPTSGAIGGYTFGSGTRLTVV.